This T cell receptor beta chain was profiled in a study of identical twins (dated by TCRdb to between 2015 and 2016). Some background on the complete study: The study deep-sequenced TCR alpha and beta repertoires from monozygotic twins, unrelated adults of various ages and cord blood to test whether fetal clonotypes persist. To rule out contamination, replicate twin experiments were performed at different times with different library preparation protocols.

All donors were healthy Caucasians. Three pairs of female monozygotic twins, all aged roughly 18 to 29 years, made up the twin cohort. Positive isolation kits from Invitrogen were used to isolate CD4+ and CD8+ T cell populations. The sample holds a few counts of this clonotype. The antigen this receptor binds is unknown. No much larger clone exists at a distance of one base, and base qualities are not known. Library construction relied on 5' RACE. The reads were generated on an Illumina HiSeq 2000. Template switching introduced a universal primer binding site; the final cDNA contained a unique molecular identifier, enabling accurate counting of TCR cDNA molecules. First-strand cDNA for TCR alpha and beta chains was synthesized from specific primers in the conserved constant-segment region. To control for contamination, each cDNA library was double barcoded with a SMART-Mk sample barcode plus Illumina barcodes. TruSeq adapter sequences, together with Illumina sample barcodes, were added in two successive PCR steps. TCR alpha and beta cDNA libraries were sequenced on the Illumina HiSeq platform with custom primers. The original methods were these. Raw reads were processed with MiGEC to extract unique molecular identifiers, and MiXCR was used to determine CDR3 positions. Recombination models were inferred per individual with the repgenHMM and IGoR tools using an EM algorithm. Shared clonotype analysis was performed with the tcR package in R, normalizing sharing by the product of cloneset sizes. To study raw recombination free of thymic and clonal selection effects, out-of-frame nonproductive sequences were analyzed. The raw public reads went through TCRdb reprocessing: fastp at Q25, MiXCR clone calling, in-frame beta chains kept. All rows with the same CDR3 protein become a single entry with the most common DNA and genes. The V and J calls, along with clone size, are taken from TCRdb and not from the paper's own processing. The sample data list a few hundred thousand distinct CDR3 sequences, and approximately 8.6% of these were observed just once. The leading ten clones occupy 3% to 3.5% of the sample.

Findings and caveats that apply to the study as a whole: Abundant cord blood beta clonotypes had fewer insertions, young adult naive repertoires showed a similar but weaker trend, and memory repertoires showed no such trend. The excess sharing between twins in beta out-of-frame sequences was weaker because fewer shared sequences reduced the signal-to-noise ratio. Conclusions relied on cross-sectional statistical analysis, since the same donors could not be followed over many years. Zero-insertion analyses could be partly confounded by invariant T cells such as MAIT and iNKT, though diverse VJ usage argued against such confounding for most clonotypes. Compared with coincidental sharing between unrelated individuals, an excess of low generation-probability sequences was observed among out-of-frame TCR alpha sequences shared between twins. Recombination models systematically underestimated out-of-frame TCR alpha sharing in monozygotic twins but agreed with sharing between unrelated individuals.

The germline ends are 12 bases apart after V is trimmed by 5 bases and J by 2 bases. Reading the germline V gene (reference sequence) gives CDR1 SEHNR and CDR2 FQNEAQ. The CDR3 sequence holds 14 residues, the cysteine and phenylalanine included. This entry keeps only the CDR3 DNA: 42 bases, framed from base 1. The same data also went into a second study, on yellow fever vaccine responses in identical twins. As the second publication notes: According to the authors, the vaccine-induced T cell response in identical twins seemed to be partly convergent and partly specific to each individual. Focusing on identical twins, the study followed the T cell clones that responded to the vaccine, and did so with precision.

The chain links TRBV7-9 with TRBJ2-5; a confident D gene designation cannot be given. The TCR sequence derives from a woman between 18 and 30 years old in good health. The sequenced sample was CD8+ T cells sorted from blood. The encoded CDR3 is CASSNDRFQETQYF. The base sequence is TGTGCCAGCAGCAACGATCGTTTTCAAGAGACCCAGTACTTC.